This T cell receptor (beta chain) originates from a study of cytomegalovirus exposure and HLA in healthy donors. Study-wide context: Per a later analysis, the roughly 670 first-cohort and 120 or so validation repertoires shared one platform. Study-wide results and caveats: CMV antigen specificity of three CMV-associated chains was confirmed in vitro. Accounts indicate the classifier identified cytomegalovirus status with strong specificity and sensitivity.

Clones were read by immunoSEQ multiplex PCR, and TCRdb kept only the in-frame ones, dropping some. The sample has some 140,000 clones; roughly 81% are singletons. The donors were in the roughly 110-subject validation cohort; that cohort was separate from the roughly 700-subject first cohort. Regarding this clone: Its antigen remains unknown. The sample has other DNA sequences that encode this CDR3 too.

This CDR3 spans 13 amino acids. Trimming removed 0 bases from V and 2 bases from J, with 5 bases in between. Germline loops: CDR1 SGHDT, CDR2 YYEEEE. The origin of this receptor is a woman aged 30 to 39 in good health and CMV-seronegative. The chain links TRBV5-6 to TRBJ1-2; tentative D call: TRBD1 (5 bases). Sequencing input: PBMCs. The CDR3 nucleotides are TGTGCCAGCAGCTTGGGACAGAACTATGGCTACACCTTC. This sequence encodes CASSLGQNYGYTF.